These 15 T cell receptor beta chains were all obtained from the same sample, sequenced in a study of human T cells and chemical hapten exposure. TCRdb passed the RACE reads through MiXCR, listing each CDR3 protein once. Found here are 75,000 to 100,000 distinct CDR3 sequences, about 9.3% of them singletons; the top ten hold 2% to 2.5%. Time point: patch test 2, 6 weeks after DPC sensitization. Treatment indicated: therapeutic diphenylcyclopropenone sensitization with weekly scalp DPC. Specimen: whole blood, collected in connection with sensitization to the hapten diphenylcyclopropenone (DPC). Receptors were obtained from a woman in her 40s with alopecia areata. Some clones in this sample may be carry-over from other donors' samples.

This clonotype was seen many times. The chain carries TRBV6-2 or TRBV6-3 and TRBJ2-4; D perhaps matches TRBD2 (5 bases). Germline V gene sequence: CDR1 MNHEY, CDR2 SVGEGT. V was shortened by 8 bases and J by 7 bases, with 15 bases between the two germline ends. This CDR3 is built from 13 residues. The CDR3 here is CASLDYPTNIQYF. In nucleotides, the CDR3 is TGTGCCAGCCTAGACTACCCGACGAACATTCAGTACTTC.

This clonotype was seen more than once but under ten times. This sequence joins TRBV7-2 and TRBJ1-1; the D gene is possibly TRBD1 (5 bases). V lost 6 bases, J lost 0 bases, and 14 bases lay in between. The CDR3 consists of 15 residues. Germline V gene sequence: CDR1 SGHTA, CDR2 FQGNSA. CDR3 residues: CASRTRGILNTEAFF. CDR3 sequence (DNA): TGTGCCAGCAGGACACGGGGGATTTTGAACACTGAAGCTTTCTTT.

The chain's CDR3 is CASSSAGPRDTQYF. For the CDR3, the DNA is TGTGCCAGCAGTTCCGCCGGCCCGAGGGATACGCAGTATTTT. V is TRBV12-3 or TRBV12-4 and J is TRBJ2-3; D ambiguous. The V gene lost 4 bases and the J gene lost 6 bases, with 14 bases spanning the gap. The CDR3 has 14 residues.

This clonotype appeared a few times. The CDR3 region is CASSYSEGEAFF. In DNA form, the CDR3 reads TGTGCCAGCAGTTACTCGGAGGGAGAAGCTTTCTTT. This rearrangement joins TRBV6-6 to TRBJ1-1; D remains ambiguous. V lost 0 bases, J lost 8 bases, and 7 bases lay in between. CDR3 length: 12 amino acids. Germline assignment: CDR1 MNHNY and CDR2 SVGAGI (reference sequence).

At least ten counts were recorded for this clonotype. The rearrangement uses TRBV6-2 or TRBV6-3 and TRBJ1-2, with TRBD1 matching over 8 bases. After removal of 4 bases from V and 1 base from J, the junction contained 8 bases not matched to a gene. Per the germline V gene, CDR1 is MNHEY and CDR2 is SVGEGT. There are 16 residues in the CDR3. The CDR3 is CASSSATGAFNYGYTF. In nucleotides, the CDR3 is TGTGCCAGCAGTTCGGCGACAGGGGCCTTTAACTATGGCTACACCTTC.

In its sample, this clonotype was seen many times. The CDR3 sequence: CASSLAGTGSGYTF. DNA for the CDR3: TGTGCCAGCAGCTTGGCCGGGACAGGGAGTGGCTACACCTTC. V gene TRBV5-4 combines with J gene TRBJ1-2; 9 bases line up with TRBD1. Trimming at V came to 0 bases and at J to 7 bases, leaving 4 bases not matched to a gene. This CDR3 region has 14 residues. Germline V CDR1 and CDR2: SGHNT, YYREEE (reference sequence).

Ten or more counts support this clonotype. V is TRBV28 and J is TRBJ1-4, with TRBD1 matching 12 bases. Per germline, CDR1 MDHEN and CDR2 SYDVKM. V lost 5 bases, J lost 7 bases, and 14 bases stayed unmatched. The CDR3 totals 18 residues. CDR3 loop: CASSPLKGTGGAGEKLFF. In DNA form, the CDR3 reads TGTGCCAGCAGTCCCCTCAAAGGGACAGGGGGCGCCGGTGAAAAACTGTTTTTT.

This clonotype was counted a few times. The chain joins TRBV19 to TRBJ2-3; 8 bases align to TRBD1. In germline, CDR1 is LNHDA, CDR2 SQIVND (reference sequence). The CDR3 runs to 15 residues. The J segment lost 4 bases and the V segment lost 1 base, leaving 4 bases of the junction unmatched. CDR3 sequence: CASSIGGQGPDTQYF. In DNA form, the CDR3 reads TGTGCCAGTAGTATAGGAGGACAGGGACCAGATACGCAGTATTTT.

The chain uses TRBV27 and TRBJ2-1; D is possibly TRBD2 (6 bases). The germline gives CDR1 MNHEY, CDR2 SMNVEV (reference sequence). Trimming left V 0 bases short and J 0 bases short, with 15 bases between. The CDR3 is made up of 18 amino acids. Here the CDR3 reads CASSLSSGSFSSYNEQFF. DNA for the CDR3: TGTGCCAGCAGTTTATCAAGCGGGTCTTTCAGCTCCTACAATGAGCAGTTCTTC.

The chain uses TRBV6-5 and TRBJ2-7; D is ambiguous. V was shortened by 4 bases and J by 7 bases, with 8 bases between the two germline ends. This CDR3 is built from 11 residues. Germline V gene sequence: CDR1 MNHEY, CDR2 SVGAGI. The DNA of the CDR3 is TGTGCCAGCAGTTCATCCGGGGAGCAGTACTTC. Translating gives CASSSSGEQYF.

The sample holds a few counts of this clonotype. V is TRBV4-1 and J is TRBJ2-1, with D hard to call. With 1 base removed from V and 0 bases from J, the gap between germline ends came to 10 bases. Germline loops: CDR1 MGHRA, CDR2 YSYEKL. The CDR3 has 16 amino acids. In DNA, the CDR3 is TGCGCCAGCAGCCAAGGAACACGGAGCTCCTACAATGAGCAGTTCTTC. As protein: CASSQGTRSSYNEQFF.

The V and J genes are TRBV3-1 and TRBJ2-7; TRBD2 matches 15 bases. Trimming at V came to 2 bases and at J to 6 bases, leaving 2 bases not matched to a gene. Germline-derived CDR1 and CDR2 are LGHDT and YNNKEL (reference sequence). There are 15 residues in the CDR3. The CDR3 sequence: CASSQPGLAGGEQYF. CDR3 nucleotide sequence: TGTGCCAGCAGCCAACCGGGACTAGCGGGAGGCGAGCAGTACTTC.

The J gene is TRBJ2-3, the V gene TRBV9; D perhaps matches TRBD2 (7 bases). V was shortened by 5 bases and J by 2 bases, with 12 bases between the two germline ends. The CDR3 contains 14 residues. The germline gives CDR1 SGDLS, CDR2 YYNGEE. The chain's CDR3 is CASRQGGVTDTQYF. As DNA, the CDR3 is TGTGCCAGCAGACAGGGAGGGGTCACAGATACGCAGTATTTT.

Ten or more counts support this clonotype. Here the CDR3 reads CASSGQGGQPQHF. CDR3 coding DNA: TGTGCCAGCAGTGGACAGGGAGGTCAGCCCCAGCATTTT. The genes are TRBV6-1 and TRBJ1-5, with 7 bases aligning to TRBD1. Trimming at V came to 4 bases and at J to 6 bases, leaving 3 bases not matched to a gene. This CDR3 is built from 13 residues. Germline CDR1 and CDR2: MNHNS and SASEGT.

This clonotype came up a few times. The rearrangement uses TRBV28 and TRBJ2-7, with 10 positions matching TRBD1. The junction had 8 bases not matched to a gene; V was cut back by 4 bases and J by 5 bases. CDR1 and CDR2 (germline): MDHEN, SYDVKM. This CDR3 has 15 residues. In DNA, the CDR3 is TGTGCCAGCAGTTCTCCCGGGACAGGGGTGAACGAGCAGTACTTC. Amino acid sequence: CASSSPGTGVNEQYF.